One sample yielded the 5 T cell receptor beta chains listed below, sequenced in a study of tumor-infiltrating lymphocytes in oesophageal squamous cell carcinoma. Via MiXCR, TCRdb re-called the PCR reads, giving one row per CDR3 protein. The sample carries under 20,000 distinct CDR3 sequences, about 45% recorded once. What was sequenced was esophageal tumor tissue. The origin of the receptors is a male donor with esophageal squamous cell carcinoma.

The chain carries TRBV7-9 and TRBJ2-5; a weak D match, TRBD2 (6 bases). Germline CDR1 is SEHNR and CDR2 is FQNEAQ (reference sequence). Trimming took off 6 bases at V and 4 bases at J, with 18 bases between the two ends. This CDR3 has 15 residues. Here the CDR3 reads CASSPTGGGGETQYF. The CDR3 coding sequence is TGTGCCAGCAGTCCCACCGGTGGGGGAGGAGAGACCCAGTACTTC.

The chain has TRBV7-3 and TRBJ2-1; 9 nucleotides match TRBD1. The last part of the DNA fits TRBJ2-5 better; the J call may be wrong. There are 13 residues in the CDR3. Germline CDR1 SGHTA, CDR2 FQGTGA. Written as DNA, the CDR3 is TGTGCCAGCAGCACGACAGGGGGAGAGACCCAGTACTTC. Translation: CASSTTGGETQYF.

This sequence joins TRBV7-2 and TRBJ2-3; TRBD2 aligns across 8 bases. J lost 3 bases, V lost 6 bases, and 8 bases had no gene match. CDR1 SGHTA and CDR2 FQGNSA come from the germline V gene. The CDR3 is 15 residues long. The CDR3 DNA is TGTGCCAGCAGGCCGGGCGGGGGGCGAACAGATACGCAGTATTTT. Amino acids: CASRPGGGRTDTQYF.

A few counts support this clonotype. The chain recombines TRBV4-2 with TRBJ2-3; 8 bases fit TRBD1. Germline V gene sequence: CDR1 LGHNA, CDR2 YNFKEQ. The CDR3 has 16 residues. The J segment lost 6 bases and the V segment lost 0 bases, leaving 8 bases of the junction unmatched. The CDR3 coding sequence is TGTGCCAGCAGCCAAGATAGGACAGGGAATTTTGATACGCAGTATTTT. Translating it yields CASSQDRTGNFDTQYF.

V is TRBV10-2 and J is TRBJ2-1, with D perhaps matching TRBD1 (5 bases). The last part of the DNA fits TRBJ2-7 better; the J call may be wrong. Per the germline V gene, CDR1 is WSHSY and CDR2 is SAAADI. The CDR3 extends over 15 amino acids. In DNA form, the CDR3 reads TGCGCCAGCAGTGAATCGCAGGGATGGTACAATGAGCAGTACTTC. Amino acids: CASSESQGWYNEQYF.